The 24 T cell receptor beta chains reported below all come from one sample, sequenced in a study of blood T cell repertoires in COVID-19. The table came from immunoSEQ multiplex PCR; TCRdb's copy has only in-frame clones and leaves some out. The repertoire consists of 300,000 to 400,000 clones, with about 86% occurring once and the leading ten covering roughly 4.2%. Specimen: PBMCs or T cells enriched from blood (not recorded which). These receptors were collected from a middle-aged woman with acute COVID-19.

The table lists this clone with a few counts. CDR3 protein: CSVQGARPEQYF. In DNA, the CDR3 is TGCAGCGTGCAGGGGGCGCGCCCCGAGCAGTACTTC. V and J are TRBV29-1 and TRBJ2-7; TRBD1 matches 8 bases. The CDR3 contains 12 residues. The V and J ends lost 6 bases and 6 bases, in that order; junction bases with no gene match: 7. Germline-derived CDR1 and CDR2 are SQVTM and ANQGSEA.

CDR3 residues: CASSFNLRDTQYF. The CDR3 DNA reads as TGTGCCAGCAGTTTTAATCTTCGAGATACGCAGTATTTT. The chain joins TRBV28 to TRBJ2-3; D remains unclear. V lost 3 bases to trimming and J lost 5 bases, with 9 bases between them. The CDR3 covers 13 residues. Germline values: CDR1 MDHEN, CDR2 SYDVKM.

This sequence joins TRBV9 and TRBJ1-1, with 9 bases that match TRBD1. The germline gives CDR1 SGDLS, CDR2 YYNGEE. The CDR3 runs to 13 residues. The trim removed 4 bases at V and 4 bases at J, leaving 2 bases unmatched. The CDR3 protein is CASSRTGVTEAFF. For the CDR3, the DNA is TGTGCCAGCAGCAGGACAGGGGTCACTGAAGCTTTCTTT. The variable domain in full, completed from reference TRBV9 and TRBJ1-1, reads DSGVTQTPKHLITATGQRVTLRCSPRSGDLSVYWYQQSLDQGLQFLIQYYNGEERAKGNILERFSAQQFPDLHSELNLSSLELGDSALYFCASSRTGVTEAFFGQGTRLTVV.

The J gene is TRBJ2-5, the V gene TRBV2; TRBD2 aligns across 7 bases. The junction had 10 bases not matched to a gene; V was cut back by 6 bases and J by 3 bases. This CDR3 spans 15 amino acids. The V gene's germline CDR1 is SNHLY and CDR2 FYNNEI. The CDR3 bases are TGTGCCAGCAGGCCCCACGGGACTATTAAAGAGACCCAGTACTTC. The encoded protein is CASRPHGTIKETQYF. Full variable domain (rest looked up from reference TRBV2 and TRBJ2-5): EPEVTQTPSHQVTQMGQEVILRCVPISNHLYFYWYRQILGQKVEFLVSFYNNEISEKSEIFDDQFSVERPDGSNFTLKIRSTKLEDSAMYFCASRPHGTIKETQYFGPGTRLLVL.

The V and J genes are TRBV7-8 and TRBJ2-3; a possible D gene is TRBD2 (6 bases). V was shortened by 5 bases and J by 1 base, with 13 bases between the two germline ends. The CDR3 is 15 residues long. CDR1 is SGHVS, CDR2 FQNEAQ, per germline. The CDR3 reads CASSPLGGRTDTQYF. CDR3 DNA: TGTGCCAGCAGCCCCCTGGGGGGACGCACAGATACGCAGTATTTT.

V usage is TRBV24-1 and J usage is TRBJ2-3; 11 bases fit TRBD1. The V gene's germline CDR1 is KGHDR and CDR2 SFDVKD. The CDR3 totals 16 residues. The V segment lost 5 bases and the J segment 6 bases; nucleotides outside the gene matches: 9. The CDR3 region has the DNA TGTGCCACCAGTGGGGGGGACAGGGGGGGAATGGATACGCAGTATTTT. Translation gives CATSGGDRGGMDTQYF.

This sequence joins TRBV19 and TRBJ2-7, with no clear D. Between the trimmed V and J ends, which lost 1 base and 1 base, there was a span of 8 bases. From germline, CDR1 is LNHDA and CDR2 SQIVND (reference sequence). The CDR3 covers 14 residues. Here the CDR3 reads CASSIGTGSYEQYF. The CDR3, as DNA: TGTGCCAGTAGTATAGGCACTGGTTCCTACGAGCAGTACTTC.

The J gene is TRBJ2-2, the V gene TRBV6-4, with a weak D call TRBD2 (6 bases). Trimming cost V 6 bases and J 4 bases, with 12 bases left between them. Germline V gene sequence: CDR1 MRHNA, CDR2 SNTAGT. The CDR3 length is 14 residues. CDR3 sequence reads: CASRTTRGTGELFF. Written as DNA, the CDR3 is TGTGCCAGCAGGACGACTAGGGGCACCGGGGAGCTGTTTTTT.

This chain joins TRBV29-1 and TRBJ2-6, with D tentatively TRBD1 (5 bases). Germline V lookup: CDR1 SQVTM, CDR2 ANQGSEA. Trimming left V 6 bases short and J 4 bases short, with 10 bases between. The CDR3 loop spans 13 amino acids. For the CDR3, the DNA is TGCAGCGTCAGGGTGAGAGGGGCCAACGTCCTGACTTTC. Protein sequence: CSVRVRGANVLTF. The whole variable domain, remainder taken from reference TRBV29-1 and TRBJ2-6, is SAVISQKPSRDICQRGTSLTIQCQVDSQVTMMFWYRQQPGQSLTLIATANQGSEATYESGFVIDKFPISRPNLTFSTLTVSNMSPEDSSIYLCSVRVRGANVLTFGAGSRLTVL.

The rearrangement links TRBV15 to TRBJ1-1; D gene unclear. The ends were cut back, 4 bases at V and 0 bases at J, with 15 bases in the middle. The CDR3 contains 16 residues. Germline V gives CDR1 LNHNV, CDR2 YYDKDF (reference sequence). DNA for the CDR3: TGTGCCACCAGCACAAGTTCGGGAGTTTTGAACACTGAAGCTTTCTTT. Its protein product is CATSTSSGVLNTEAFF.

The chain recombines TRBV9 with TRBJ1-6; 8 bases are a match to TRBD1. Germline V gives CDR1 SGDLS, CDR2 YYNGEE. J was trimmed by 7 bases and V by 4 bases; bases with no gene match: 7. There are 15 residues in the CDR3. The CDR3 reads CASSSGRQGNSPLHF. The CDR3 DNA reads TGTGCCAGCAGCTCTGGTCGACAGGGGAATTCACCCCTCCACTTT.

This chain joins TRBV5-5 and TRBJ2-3; TRBD2 agrees at 14 bases. This CDR3 has 19 amino acids. Looked up from germline, CDR1 is SGHKS and CDR2 is YYEKEE (reference sequence). With 3 bases clipped from V and 4 bases from J, the junction kept 13 bases outside the gene matches. The CDR3 DNA sequence: TGTGCCAGCAGCTCAACGCCGGGACTAGCGGGAGTATCCGCAGATACGCAGTATTTT. It codes for CASSSTPGLAGVSADTQYF.

V and J are TRBV4-2 and TRBJ1-4; TRBD1 is a possible D gene (6 bases). Germline lookup yields CDR1 LGHNA and CDR2 YNFKEQ. The length of the CDR3 is 14 residues. With 4 bases removed from V and 0 bases from J, the gap between germline ends came to 6 bases. The CDR3 bases are TGTGCCAGCAGCCGACAGGCAACTAATGAAAAACTGTTTTTT. This translates into CASSRQATNEKLFF.

This clone was picked up a small number of times. The V call is TRBV19, the J call TRBJ1-2; D is unclear. The germline gives CDR1 LNHDA, CDR2 SQIVND (reference sequence). CDR3 length: 14 residues. The V end was cut by 4 bases, the J end by 1 base, with 10 bases between. This chain's CDR3 is CASSSAGINYGYTF. CDR3 in DNA: TGTGCCAGTAGTAGCGCCGGGATTAACTATGGCTACACCTTC.

V gene TRBV28 combines with J gene TRBJ1-3; TRBD1 aligns across 10 bases. The germline gives CDR1 MDHEN, CDR2 SYDVKM. The CDR3 runs 17 residues. V lost 7 bases, J lost 4 bases, and 13 bases stayed unmatched. CDR3: CASKSGTGAPGGNTIYF. The CDR3 DNA reads as TGTGCCAGCAAGTCCGGGACAGGGGCTCCAGGCGGAAACACCATATATTTT.

This clone has only one observation. V gene TRBV5-1 combines with J gene TRBJ2-5, with D possibly TRBD2 on 6 matching bases. This CDR3 spans 16 amino acids. The germline gives CDR1 SGHRS, CDR2 YFSETQ. The ends were cut back, 2 bases at V and 1 base at J, with 15 bases in the middle. The CDR3 region has the DNA TGCGCCAGCAGCTTATCCGGGACTTTGCGCCAAGAGACCCAGTACTTC. Its protein is CASSLSGTLRQETQYF.

V is TRBV7-2 and J is TRBJ2-7, with 11 bases lining up with TRBD2. With 5 bases clipped from V and 4 bases from J, the junction kept 10 bases outside the gene matches. Germline V CDR1 and CDR2: SGHTA, FQGNSA. The CDR3 runs to 16 residues. Here the CDR3 DNA reads TGTGCCAGCAGCACCACTAGCGGGAGATCGTATTACGAGCAGTACTTC. Translation gives CASSTTSGRSYYEQYF. Full variable domain (rest looked up from reference TRBV7-2 and TRBJ2-7): GAGVSQSPSNKVTEKGKDVELRCDPISGHTALYWYRQSLGQGLEFLIYFQGNSAPDKSGLPSDRFSAERTGGSVSTLTIQRTQQEDSAVYLCASSTTSGRSYYEQYFGPGTRLTVT.

This sequence joins TRBV6-6 and TRBJ2-2; 11 bases match TRBD2. Germline CDR1 is MNHNY and CDR2 is SVGAGI (reference sequence). V lost 6 bases and J lost 6; bases outside the gene matches: 6. CDR3 size: 15 residues. The CDR3 spells CASRTSGESAGELFF. DNA of the CDR3: TGTGCCAGCAGGACTAGCGGGGAGTCGGCCGGGGAGCTGTTTTTT.

V is TRBV7-9 and J is TRBJ2-2, with TRBD1 matching over 8 bases. Germline loops: CDR1 SEHNR, CDR2 FQNEAQ (reference sequence). The CDR3 runs to 16 residues. Trimming cost V 7 bases and J 5 bases; bases outside gene matches: 12. As DNA, the CDR3 is TGTGCCAGCACCCTACTGACAGGGGCAGGGACCGGGGAGCTGTTTTTT. It codes for CASTLLTGAGTGELFF.

This chain joins TRBV2 and TRBJ2-3; a weak D match, TRBD2 (6 bases). Trimming took off 11 bases at V and 0 bases at J, with 15 bases between the two ends. There are 14 residues in the CDR3. Germline lookup yields CDR1 SNHLY and CDR2 FYNNEI. In DNA, the CDR3 is TGTGCCGTACTGTGCGGAGGGAGCACAGATACGCAGTATTTT. Protein sequence: CAVLCGGSTDTQYF.

The chain joins TRBV3-1 (or the pseudogene TRBV3-2) to TRBJ1-2; 8 bases are shared with TRBD1. The CDR3 runs 14 residues. V was pared by 6 bases and J by 0 bases, with 3 bases of the junction left unmatched. CDR1 is LGHDT and CDR2 is YNNKEL in the germline V gene (reference sequence). In nucleotides, the CDR3 is TGTGCCAGCAGTACGGACAGGGCTAACTATGGCTACACCTTC. This translates into CASSTDRANYGYTF.

This sequence joins TRBV5-1 and TRBJ2-2; 7 bases match TRBD2. The germline CDR1 and CDR2 sequences are SGHRS and YFSETQ. After removal of 5 bases from V and 2 bases from J, the junction contained 15 bases not matched to a gene. This CDR3 contains 18 residues. In DNA form, the CDR3 reads TGCGCCAGCAGGTATGGCGCTTCCGGGACTACTAACACCGGGGAGCTGTTTTTT. Amino acid sequence: CASRYGASGTTNTGELFF.

The chain employs TRBV4-1 and TRBJ2-7; D perhaps matches TRBD2 (5 bases). Germline V gene sequence: CDR1 MGHRA, CDR2 YSYEKL. The CDR3 totals 13 residues. The V end lost 0 bases, the J end lost 9 bases, and 12 bases lay between the germline ends. Written as DNA, the CDR3 is TGCGCCAGCAGCCAAGATCCTTCCGCGGGGCAGTACTTC. Its protein product is CASSQDPSAGQYF.

V gene TRBV9 combines with J gene TRBJ2-1; no clear D. Germline values: CDR1 SGDLS, CDR2 YYNGEE. This CDR3 is 16 amino acids long. V was clipped by 3 bases and J by 4 bases, with 17 bases between them. The CDR3 coding sequence is TGTGCCAGCAGCGGCCGACGTCAACTCGGGTACAATGAGCAGTTCTTC. As protein: CASSGRRQLGYNEQFF.